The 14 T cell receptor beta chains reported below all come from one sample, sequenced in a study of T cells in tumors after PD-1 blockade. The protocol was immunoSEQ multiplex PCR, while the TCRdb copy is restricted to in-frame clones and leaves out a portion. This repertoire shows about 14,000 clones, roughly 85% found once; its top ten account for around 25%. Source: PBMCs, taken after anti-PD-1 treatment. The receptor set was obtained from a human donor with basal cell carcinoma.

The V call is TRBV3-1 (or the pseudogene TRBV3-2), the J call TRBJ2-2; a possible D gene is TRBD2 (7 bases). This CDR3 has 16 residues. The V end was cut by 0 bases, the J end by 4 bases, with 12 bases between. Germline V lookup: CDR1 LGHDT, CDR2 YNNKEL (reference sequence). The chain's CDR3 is CASSQDGGGRTGELFF. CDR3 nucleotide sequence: TGTGCCAGCAGCCAAGACGGCGGGGGCCGCACCGGGGAGCTGTTTTTT.

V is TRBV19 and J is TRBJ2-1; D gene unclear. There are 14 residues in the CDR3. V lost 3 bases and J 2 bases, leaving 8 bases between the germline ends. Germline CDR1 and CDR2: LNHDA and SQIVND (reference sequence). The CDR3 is CASSMGRPYNEQFF. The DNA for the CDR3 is TGTGCCAGTAGTATGGGTCGACCCTACAATGAGCAGTTCTTC.

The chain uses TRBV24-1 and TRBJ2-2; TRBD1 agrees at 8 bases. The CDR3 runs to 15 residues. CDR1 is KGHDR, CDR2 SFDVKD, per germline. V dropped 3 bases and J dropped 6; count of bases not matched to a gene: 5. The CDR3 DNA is TGTGCCACCAGTGATCCACAGGGGGAACCCGGGGAGCTGTTTTTT. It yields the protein CATSDPQGEPGELFF.

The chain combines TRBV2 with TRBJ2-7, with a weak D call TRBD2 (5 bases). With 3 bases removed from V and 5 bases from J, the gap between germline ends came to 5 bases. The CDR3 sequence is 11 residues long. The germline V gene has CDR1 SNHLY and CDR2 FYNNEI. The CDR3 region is CASSEEDEQYF. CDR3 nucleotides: TGTGCCAGCAGTGAGGAGGACGAGCAGTACTTC.

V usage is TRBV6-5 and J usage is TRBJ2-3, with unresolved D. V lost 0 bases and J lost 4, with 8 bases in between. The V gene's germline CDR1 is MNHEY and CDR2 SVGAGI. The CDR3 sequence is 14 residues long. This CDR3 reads CASSYSIQSDTQYF. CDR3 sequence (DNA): TGTGCCAGCAGTTACTCGATACAATCAGATACGCAGTATTTT.

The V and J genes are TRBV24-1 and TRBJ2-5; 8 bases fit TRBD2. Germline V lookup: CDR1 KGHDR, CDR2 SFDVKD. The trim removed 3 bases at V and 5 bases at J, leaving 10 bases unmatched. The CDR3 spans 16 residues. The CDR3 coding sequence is TGTGCCACCAGTGATGGAATGGCGGGAGGCTTGGAGACCCAGTACTTC. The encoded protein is CATSDGMAGGLETQYF.

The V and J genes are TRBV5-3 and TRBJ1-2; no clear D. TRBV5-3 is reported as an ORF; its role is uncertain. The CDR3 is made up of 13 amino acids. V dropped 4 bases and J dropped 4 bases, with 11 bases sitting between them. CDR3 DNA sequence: TGTGCCAGAAGCCTCCGGGCCCGCTATGGCTACACCTTC. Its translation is CARSLRARYGYTF.

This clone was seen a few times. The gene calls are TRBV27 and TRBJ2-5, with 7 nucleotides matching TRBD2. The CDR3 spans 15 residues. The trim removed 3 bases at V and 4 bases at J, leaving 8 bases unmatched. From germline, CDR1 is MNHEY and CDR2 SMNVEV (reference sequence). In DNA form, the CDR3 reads TGTGCCAGCAGTTTTCAAGTGGGGGGGGTAGAGACCCAGTACTTC. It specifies CASSFQVGGVETQYF.

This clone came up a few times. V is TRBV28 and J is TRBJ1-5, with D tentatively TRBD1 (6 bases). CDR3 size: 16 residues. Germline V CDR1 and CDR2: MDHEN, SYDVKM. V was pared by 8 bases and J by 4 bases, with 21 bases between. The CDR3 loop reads CASRPTGRGENQPQHF. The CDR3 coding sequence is TGTGCCAGCCGGCCTACAGGGAGAGGTGAAAATCAGCCCCAGCATTTT. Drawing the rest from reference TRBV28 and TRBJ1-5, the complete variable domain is DVKVTQSSRYLVKRTGEKVFLECVQDMDHENMFWYRQDPGLGLRLIYFSYDVKMKEKGDIPEGYSVSREKKERFSLILESASTNQTSMYLCASRPTGRGENQPQHFGDGTRLSIL.

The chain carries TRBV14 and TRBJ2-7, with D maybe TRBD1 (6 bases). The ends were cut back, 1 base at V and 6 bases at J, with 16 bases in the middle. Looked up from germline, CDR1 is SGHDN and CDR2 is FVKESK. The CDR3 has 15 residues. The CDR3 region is CASSQARYNRAEQYF. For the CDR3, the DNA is TGTGCCAGCAGCCAAGCCCGATATAACAGGGCCGAGCAGTACTTC.

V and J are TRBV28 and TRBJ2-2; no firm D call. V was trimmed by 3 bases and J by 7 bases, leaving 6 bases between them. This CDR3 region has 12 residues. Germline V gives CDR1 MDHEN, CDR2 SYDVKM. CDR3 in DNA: TGTGCCAGCAGTTTTTTGGGCGGGGAGCTGTTTTTT. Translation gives CASSFLGGELFF.

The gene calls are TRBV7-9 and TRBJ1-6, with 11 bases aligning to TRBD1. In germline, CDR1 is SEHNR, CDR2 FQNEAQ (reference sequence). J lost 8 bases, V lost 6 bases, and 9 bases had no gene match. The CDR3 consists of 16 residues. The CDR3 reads CASSKWTGGAHSPLHF. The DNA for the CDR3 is TGTGCCAGCAGTAAATGGACAGGGGGCGCCCATTCACCCCTCCACTTT.

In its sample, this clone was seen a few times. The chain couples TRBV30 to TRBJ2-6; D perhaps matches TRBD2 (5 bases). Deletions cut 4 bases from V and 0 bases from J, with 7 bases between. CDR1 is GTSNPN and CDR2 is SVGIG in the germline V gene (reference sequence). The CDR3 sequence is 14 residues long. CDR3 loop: CAWTGSSGANVLTF. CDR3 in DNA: TGTGCCTGGACGGGGAGCTCTGGGGCCAACGTCCTGACTTTC.

CDR3 region: CASSSRPWTGPSSSGNTIYF. Here the CDR3 DNA reads TGTGCCAGCAGCTCCCGACCCTGGACAGGACCAAGTTCCTCTGGAAACACCATATATTTT. V gene TRBV9 combines with J gene TRBJ1-3, with TRBD1 identical over 7 bases. Germline V gene sequence: CDR1 SGDLS, CDR2 YYNGEE. The length of the CDR3 is 20 residues. V shed 4 bases, J shed 0 bases, and the junction held 19 bases outside the gene matches. The full variable domain, completed using reference TRBV9 and TRBJ1-3, is DSGVTQTPKHLITATGQRVTLRCSPRSGDLSVYWYQQSLDQGLQFLIQYYNGEERAKGNILERFSAQQFPDLHSELNLSSLELGDSALYFCASSSRPWTGPSSSGNTIYFGEGSWLTVV.